The entry that follows covers one TCR beta chain sequence. The data were taken from a study of blood T cell repertoires in COVID-19. Profiled with immunoSEQ multiplex PCR; TCRdb holds only in-frame clones, not every one. The sample consists of under 200,000 clones, less than 80% of them appearing once. In germline, CDR1 is SNHLY, CDR2 FYNNEI. V lost 4 bases, J lost 7 bases, and 12 bases stayed unmatched. The CDR3 runs 16 residues. The sequenced sample consisted of PBMCs or T cells enriched from blood (not recorded which). The chain carries TRBV2 and TRBJ2-7, with TRBD2 matching 11 bases. The receptor comes from a woman in her seventies in a cohort exposed to, infected with or recovered from COVID-19 (not recorded which). The CDR3 bases are TGTGCCAGCAGTGGACCGACACTAGCGGGAGCAGGAGAGCAGTACTTC. This sequence encodes CASSGPTLAGAGEQYF.